This T cell receptor beta chain was obtained from a study of blood T cells in healthy people across ages. Germline V gene data show CDR1 as LNHNV and CDR2 as YYDKDF (reference sequence). The CDR3 is made up of 12 amino acids. A sample-barcoded 5' primer and a J-beta primer mix were used in a second PCR of about 7 to 12 cycles. TCRdb reprocessed the 5' RACE reads via MiXCR and lists one record per CDR3 protein. Of 450,000 to 600,000 distinct CDR3 sequences detected, about 29% appear once; the ten largest clones hold approximately 3.7%. This clonotype was seen only a few times. The junction shows a germline mismatch at one end, possibly a read error. The same data also went into a second study, on T cells of mothers and their children.

The TCR sequence derives from a boy between 2 and 15 years old in good health. V gene TRBV15 combines with J gene TRBJ2-7, with TRBD1 identical over 7 bases. Source material: blood. The CDR3 spells CATSRDRVEQYF. In nucleotides, the CDR3 is TGTGCCACCAGCCGAGACAGGGTCGAGCAGTACTTC.